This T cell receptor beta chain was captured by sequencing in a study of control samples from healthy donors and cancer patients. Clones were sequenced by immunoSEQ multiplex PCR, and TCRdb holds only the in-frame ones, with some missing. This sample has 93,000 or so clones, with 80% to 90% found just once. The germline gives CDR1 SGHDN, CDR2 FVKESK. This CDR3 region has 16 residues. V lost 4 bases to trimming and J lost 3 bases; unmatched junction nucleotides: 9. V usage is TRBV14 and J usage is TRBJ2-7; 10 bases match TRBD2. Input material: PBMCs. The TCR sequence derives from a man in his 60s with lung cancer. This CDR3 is CASSPLGTSEYYEQYF. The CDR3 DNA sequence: TGTGCCAGCAGCCCATTAGGGACTAGCGAGTACTACGAGCAGTACTTC. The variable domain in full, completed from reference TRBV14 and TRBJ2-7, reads EAGVTQFPSHSVIEKGQTVTLRCDPISGHDNLYWYRRVMGKEIKFLLHFVKESKQDESGMPNNRFLAERTGGTYSTLKVQPAELEDSGVYFCASSPLGTSEYYEQYFGPGTRLTVT.